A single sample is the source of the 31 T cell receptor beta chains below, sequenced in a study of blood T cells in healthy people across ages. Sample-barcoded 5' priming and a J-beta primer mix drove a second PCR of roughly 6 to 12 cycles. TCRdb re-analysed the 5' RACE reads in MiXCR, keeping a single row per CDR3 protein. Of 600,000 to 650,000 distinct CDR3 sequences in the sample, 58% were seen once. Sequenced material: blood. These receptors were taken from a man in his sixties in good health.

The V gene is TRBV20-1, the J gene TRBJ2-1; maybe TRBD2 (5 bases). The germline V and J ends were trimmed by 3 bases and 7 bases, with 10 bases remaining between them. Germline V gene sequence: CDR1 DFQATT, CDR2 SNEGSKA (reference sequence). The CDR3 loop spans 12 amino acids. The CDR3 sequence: CSASKLVNEQFF. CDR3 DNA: TGCAGTGCTAGCAAACTAGTTAATGAGCAGTTCTTC.

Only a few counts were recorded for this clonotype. The CDR3 bases are TGCGCCAGCAGCTTGGAGCCCGGGACTAGCGGGGGGACGGTTTACATTCAGTACTTC. Translated, it gives CASSLEPGTSGGTVYIQYF. The gene calls are TRBV5-1 and TRBJ2-4; 15 bases fit TRBD2. CDR3 length: 19 residues. Germline assignment: CDR1 SGHRS and CDR2 YFSETQ. After removal of 0 bases from V and 8 bases from J, the junction contained 12 bases not matched to a gene.

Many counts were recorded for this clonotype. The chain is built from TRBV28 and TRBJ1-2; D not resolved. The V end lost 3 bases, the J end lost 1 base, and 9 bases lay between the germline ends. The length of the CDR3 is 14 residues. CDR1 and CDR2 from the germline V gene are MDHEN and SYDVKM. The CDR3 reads CASSFPANNYGYTF. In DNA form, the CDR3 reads TGTGCCAGCAGTTTCCCCGCGAATAACTATGGCTACACCTTC.

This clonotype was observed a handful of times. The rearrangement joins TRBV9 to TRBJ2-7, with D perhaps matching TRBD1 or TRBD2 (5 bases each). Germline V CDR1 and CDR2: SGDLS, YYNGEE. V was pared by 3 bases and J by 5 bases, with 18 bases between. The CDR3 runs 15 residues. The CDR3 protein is CASSAFNGGVDEQYF. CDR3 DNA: TGTGCCAGCAGCGCTTTTAATGGGGGAGTGGACGAGCAGTACTTC.

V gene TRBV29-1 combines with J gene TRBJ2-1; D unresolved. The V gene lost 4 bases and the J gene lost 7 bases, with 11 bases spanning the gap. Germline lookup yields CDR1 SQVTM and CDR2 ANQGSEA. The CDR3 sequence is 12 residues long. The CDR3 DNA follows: TGCAGCGTTGCTCCTCCTTGGAATGAGCAGTTCTTC. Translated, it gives CSVAPPWNEQFF.

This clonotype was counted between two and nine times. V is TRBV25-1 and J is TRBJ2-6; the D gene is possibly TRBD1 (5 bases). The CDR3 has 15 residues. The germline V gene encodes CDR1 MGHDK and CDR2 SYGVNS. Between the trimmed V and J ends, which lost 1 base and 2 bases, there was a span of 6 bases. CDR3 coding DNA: TGTGCCAGCAGTGAATCAGGGCCTGGGGCCAACGTCCTGACTTTC. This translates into CASSESGPGANVLTF.

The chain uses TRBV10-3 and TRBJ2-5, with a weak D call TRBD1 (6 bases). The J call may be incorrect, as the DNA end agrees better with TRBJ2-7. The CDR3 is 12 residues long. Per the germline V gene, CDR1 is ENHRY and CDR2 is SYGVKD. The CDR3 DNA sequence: TGTGCCATCAGGAAACAGGGTTACGAGCAGTACTTC. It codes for CAIRKQGYEQYF.

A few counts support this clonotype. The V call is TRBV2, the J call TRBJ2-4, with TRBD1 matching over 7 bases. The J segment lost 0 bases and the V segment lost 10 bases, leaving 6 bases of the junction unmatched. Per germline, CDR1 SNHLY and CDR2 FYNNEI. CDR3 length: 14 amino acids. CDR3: CAIGTDLAKNIQYF. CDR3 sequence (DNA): TGTGCCATTGGGACAGACCTAGCCAAAAACATTCAGTACTTC.

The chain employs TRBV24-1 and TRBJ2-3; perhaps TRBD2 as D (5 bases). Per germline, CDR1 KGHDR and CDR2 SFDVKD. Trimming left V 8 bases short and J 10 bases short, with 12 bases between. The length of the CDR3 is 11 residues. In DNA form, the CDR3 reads TGTGCCACCAATACTAGTGCGGCGCAGTATTTT. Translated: CATNTSAAQYF.

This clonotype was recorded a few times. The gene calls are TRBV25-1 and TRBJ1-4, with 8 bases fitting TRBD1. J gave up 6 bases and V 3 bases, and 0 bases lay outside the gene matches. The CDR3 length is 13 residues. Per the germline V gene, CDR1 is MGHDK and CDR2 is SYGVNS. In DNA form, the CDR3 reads TGTGCCAGCAGTGACAGGGGGCATGAAAAACTGTTTTTT. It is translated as CASSDRGHEKLFF.

The chain's CDR3 is CSARDVGVETQFF. For the CDR3, the DNA is TGCAGTGCTAGAGATGTGGGGGTTGAGACCCAGTTCTTC. The chain employs TRBV20-1 and TRBJ2-1; D may be TRBD1 or TRBD2 (5 bases each). V lost 0 bases to trimming and J lost 13 bases, with 16 bases between them. Germline V gives CDR1 DFQATT, CDR2 SNEGSKA (reference sequence). This CDR3 is 13 amino acids long.

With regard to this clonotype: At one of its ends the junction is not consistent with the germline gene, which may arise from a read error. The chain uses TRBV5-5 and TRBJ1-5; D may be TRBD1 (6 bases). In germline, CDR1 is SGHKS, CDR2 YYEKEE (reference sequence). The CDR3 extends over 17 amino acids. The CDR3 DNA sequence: TGTGCCAACAGCTTGGGACTGGGGGCCCGGGGGAATCAGCCCCAGCATTTT. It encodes CANSLGLGARGNQPQHF.

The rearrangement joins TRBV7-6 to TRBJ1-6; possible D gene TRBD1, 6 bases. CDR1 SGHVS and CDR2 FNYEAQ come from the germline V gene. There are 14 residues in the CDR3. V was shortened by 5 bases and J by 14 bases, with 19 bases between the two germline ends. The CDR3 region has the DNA TGTGCCAGCAGCCAAGGGGGTACAGGCCAATCCCTCCACTTT. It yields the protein CASSQGGTGQSLHF.

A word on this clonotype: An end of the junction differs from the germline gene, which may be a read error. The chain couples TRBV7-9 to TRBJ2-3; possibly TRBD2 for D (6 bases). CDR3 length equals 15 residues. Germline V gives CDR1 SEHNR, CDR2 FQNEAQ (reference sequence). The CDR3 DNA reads TGTGCCGGCAGCTTAGGCGGGCGGGAAATCCCTACGCAGTATTTT. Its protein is CAGSLGGREIPTQYF. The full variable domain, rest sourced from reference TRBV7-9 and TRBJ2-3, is DTGVSQNPRHKITKRGQNVTFRCDPISEHNRLYWYRQTLGQGPEFLTYFQNEAQLEKSRLLSDRFSAERPKGSFSTLEIQRTEQGDSAMYLCAGSLGGREIPTQYFGPGTRLTVL.

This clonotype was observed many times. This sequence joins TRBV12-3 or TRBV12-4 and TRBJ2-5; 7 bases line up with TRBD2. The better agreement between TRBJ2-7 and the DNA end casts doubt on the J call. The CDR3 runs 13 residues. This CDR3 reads CASSLSGGLEQYF. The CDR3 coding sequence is TGTGCCAGCAGTTTATCGGGGGGTCTCGAGCAGTACTTC.

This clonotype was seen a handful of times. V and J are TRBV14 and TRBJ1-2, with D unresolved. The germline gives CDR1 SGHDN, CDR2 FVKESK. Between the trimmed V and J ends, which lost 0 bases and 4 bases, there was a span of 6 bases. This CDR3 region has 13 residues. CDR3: CASSQDNGYGYTF. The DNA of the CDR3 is TGTGCCAGCAGCCAAGATAACGGCTATGGCTACACCTTC.

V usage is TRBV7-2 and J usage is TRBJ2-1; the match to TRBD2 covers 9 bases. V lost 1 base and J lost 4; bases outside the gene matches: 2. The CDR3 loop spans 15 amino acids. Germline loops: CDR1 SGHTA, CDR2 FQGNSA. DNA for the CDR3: TGTGCCAGCAGCTTAGATCTAGCGGGGTACAATGAGCAGTTCTTC. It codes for CASSLDLAGYNEQFF.

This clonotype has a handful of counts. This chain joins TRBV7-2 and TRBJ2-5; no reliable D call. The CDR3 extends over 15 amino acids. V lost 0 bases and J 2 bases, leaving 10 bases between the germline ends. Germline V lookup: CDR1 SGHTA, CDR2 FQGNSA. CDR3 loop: CASSLAGIGQETQYF. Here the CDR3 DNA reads TGTGCCAGCAGCTTAGCTGGGATCGGGCAAGAGACCCAGTACTTC. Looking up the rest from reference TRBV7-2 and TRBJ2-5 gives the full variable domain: GAGVSQSPSNKVTEKGKDVELRCDPISGHTALYWYRQSLGQGLEFLIYFQGNSAPDKSGLPSDRFSAERTGGSVSTLTIQRTQQEDSAVYLCASSLAGIGQETQYFGPGTRLLVL.

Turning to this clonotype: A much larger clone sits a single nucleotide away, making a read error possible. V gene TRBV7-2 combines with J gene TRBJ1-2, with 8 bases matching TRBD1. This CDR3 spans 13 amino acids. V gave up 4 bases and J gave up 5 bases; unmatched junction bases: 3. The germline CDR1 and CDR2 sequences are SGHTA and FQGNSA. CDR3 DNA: TGTGCCAGCAGCTGGCAGGGGGCATATGGCTACACCTTC. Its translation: CASSWQGAYGYTF.

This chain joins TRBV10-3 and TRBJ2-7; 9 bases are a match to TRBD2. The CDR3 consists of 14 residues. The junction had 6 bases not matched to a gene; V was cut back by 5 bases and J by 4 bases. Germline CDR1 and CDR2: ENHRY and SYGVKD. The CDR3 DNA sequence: TGTGCCATCAGTAGGCTAGCGGGGCGGTACGAGCAGTACTTC. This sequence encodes CAISRLAGRYEQYF.

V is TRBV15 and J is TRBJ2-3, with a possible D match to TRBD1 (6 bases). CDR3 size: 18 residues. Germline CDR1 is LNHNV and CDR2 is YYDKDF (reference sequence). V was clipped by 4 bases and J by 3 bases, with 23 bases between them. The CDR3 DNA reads TGTGCCACCAGCATTGGAGGAGGCACAGGGAAACGAACAGATACGCAGTATTTT. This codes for CATSIGGGTGKRTDTQYF.

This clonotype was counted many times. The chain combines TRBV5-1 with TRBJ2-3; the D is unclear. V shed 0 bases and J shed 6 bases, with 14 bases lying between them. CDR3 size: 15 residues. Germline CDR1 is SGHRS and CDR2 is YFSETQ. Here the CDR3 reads CASSLESVAWDTQYF. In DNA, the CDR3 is TGCGCCAGCAGCTTGGAATCGGTAGCATGGGATACGCAGTATTTT.

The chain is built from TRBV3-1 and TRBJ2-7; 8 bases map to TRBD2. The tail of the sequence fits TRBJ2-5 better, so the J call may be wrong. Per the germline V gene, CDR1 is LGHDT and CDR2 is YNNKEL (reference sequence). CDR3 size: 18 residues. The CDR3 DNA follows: TGTGCCAGCAGCCAAGAGTATAGTGGCGGGGGGCATCAAGAGACCCAGTACTTC. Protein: CASSQEYSGGGHQETQYF.

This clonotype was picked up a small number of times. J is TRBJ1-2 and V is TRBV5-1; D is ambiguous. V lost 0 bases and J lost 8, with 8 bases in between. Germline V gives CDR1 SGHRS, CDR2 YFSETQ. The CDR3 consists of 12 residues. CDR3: CASSLDRRGYTF. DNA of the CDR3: TGCGCCAGCAGCTTGGATCGTAGGGGCTACACCTTC.

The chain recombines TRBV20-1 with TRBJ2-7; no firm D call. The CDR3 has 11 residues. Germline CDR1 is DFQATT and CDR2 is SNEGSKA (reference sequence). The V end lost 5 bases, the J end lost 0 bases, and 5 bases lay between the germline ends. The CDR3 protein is CSASLSYEQYF. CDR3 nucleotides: TGCAGTGCTTCCCTCTCCTACGAGCAGTACTTC.

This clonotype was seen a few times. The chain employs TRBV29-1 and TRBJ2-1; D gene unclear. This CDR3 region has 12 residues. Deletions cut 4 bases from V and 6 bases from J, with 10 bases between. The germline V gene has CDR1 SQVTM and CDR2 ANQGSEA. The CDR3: CSVGAGSNEQFF. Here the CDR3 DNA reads TGCAGCGTTGGGGCCGGGTCCAATGAGCAGTTCTTC.

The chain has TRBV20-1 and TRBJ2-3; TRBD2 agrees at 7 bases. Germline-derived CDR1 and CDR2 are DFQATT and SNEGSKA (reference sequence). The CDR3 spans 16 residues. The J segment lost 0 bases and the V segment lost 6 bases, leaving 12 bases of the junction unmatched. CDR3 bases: TGCAGTGCCCTCGGCTTTGATAGCGGGAGCACAGATACGCAGTATTTT. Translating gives CSALGFDSGSTDTQYF.

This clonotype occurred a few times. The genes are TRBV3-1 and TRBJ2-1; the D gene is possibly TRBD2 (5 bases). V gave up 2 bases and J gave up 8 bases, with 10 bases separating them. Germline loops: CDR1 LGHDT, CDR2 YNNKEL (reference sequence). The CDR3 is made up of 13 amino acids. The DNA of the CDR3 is TGTGCCAGCAGCCAAAATAGAGGGTATGAGCAGTTCTTC. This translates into CASSQNRGYEQFF.

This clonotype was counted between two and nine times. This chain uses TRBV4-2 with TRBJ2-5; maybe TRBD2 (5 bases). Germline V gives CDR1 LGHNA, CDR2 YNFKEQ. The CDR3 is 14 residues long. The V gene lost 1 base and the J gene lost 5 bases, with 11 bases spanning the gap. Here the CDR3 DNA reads TGTGCCAGCAGCCAAGTTAGCGTAGTGGAGACCCAGTACTTC. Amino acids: CASSQVSVVETQYF.

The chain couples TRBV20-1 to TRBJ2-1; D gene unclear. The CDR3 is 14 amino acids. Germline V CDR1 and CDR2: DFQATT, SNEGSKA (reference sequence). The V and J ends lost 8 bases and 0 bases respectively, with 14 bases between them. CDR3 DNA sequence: TGCAGTTCGAAGGAACCGGCCTCCTACAATGAGCAGTTCTTC. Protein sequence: CSSKEPASYNEQFF.

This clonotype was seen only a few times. The CDR3 sequence is CAISESETGITNEQFF. DNA of the CDR3: TGTGCCATCAGTGAGTCCGAGACAGGGATTACAAATGAGCAGTTCTTC. The chain uses TRBV10-3 and TRBJ2-1, with 7 nucleotides matching TRBD1. The CDR3 has 16 residues. Germline assignment: CDR1 ENHRY and CDR2 SYGVKD. V dropped 0 bases and J dropped 7; count of bases not matched to a gene: 9.